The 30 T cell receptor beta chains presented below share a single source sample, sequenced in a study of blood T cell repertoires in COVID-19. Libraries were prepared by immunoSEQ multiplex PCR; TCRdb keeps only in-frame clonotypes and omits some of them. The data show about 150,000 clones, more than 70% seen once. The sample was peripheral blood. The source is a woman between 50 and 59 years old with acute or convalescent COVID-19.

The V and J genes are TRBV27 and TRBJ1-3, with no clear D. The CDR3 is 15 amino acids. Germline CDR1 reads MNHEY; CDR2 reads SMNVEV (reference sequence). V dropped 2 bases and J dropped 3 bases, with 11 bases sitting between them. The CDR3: CASSLAGELGNTIYF. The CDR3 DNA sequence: TGTGCCAGCAGTTTAGCAGGCGAACTTGGAAACACCATATATTTT.

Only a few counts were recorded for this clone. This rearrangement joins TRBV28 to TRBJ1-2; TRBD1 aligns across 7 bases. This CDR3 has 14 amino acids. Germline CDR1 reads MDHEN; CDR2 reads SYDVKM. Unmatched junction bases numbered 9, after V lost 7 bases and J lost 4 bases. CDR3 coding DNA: TGTGCCAGCACCGAGCAGCGGACAGGCTATGGCTACACCTTC. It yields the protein CASTEQRTGYGYTF.

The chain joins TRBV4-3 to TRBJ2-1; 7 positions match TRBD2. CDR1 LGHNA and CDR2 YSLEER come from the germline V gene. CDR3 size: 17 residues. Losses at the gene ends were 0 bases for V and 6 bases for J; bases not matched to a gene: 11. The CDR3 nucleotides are TGCGCCAGCAGCCAAGAAAGGGCCAGCGGGATGCGCAATGAGCAGTTCTTC. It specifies CASSQERASGMRNEQFF.

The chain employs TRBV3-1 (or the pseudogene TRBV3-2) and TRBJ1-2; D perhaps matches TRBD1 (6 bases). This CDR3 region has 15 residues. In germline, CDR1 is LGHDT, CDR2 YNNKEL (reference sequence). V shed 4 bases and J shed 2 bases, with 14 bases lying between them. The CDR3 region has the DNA TGTGCCAGCAGCCCTCGGACAGCCTCCAACTATGGCTACACCTTC. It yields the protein CASSPRTASNYGYTF.

The DNA for the CDR3 is TGTGCCAGCAGACGTGGGGGGGCTAATCAGCCCCAGCATTTT. Translation: CASRRGGANQPQHF. V gene TRBV27 combines with J gene TRBJ1-5; maybe TRBD1 (6 bases). The CDR3 loop spans 14 amino acids. Germline V lookup: CDR1 MNHEY, CDR2 SMNVEV (reference sequence). The V end was cut by 6 bases, the J end by 4 bases, with 13 bases between.

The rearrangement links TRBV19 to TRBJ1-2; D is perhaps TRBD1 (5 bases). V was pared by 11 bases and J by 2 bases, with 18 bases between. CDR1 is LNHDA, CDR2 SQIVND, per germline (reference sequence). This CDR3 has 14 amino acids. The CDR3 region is CAAGGVGENYGYTF. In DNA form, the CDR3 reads TGTGCCGCAGGAGGGGTAGGAGAGAACTATGGCTACACCTTC.

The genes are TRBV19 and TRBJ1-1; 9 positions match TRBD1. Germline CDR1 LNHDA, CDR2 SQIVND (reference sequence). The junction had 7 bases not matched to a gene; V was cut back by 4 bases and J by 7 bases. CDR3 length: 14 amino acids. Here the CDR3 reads CASSTGTGLIEAFF. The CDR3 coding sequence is TGTGCCAGTAGTACCGGGACAGGGCTTATTGAAGCTTTCTTT.

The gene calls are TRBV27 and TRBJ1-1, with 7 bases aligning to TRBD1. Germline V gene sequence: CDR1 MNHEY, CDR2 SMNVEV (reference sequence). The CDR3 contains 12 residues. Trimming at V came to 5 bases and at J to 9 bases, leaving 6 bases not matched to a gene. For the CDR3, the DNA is TGTGCCAGCAGTCCCGGGACAGATCAAGCTTTCTTT. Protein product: CASSPGTDQAFF.

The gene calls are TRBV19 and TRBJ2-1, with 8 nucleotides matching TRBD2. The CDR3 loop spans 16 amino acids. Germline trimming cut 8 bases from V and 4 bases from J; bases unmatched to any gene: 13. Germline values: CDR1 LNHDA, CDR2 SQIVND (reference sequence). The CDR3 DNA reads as TGTGCCAGTGGAACCCCGACCGGGGGGGGTTACAATGAGCAGTTCTTC. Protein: CASGTPTGGGYNEQFF.

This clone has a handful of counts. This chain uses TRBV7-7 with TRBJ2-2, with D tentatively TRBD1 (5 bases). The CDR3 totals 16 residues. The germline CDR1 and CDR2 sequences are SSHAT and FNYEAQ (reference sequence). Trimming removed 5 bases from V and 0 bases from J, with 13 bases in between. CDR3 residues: CASSRRSRANTGELFF. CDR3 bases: TGTGCCAGCAGCCGACGCTCCAGGGCGAACACCGGGGAGCTGTTTTTT.

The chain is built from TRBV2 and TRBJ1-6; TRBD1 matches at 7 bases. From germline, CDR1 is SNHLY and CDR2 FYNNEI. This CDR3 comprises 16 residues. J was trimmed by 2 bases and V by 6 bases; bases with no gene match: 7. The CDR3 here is CASRGRTGTYNSPLHF. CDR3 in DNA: TGTGCCAGCAGAGGTAGGACAGGCACCTATAATTCACCCCTCCACTTT.

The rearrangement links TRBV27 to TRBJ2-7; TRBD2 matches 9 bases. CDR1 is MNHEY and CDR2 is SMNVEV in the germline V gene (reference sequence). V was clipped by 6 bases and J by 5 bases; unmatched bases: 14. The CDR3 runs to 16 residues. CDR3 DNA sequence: TGTGCCAGCAGCCCAGTGATGGCGGGGGGGCTAAACGAGCAGTACTTC. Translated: CASSPVMAGGLNEQYF.

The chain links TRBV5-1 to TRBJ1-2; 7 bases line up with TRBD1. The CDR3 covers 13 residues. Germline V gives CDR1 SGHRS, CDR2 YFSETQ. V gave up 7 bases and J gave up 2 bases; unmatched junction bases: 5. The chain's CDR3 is CASAGGQNYGYTF. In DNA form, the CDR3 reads TGCGCCAGCGCTGGGGGACAGAACTATGGCTACACCTTC.

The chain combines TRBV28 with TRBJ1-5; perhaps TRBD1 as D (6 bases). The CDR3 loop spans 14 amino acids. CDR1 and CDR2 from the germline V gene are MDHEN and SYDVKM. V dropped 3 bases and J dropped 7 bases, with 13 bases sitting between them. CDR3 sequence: CASSLPGVLQPQHF. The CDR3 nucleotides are TGTGCCAGCAGTTTGCCAGGGGTATTGCAGCCCCAGCATTTT.

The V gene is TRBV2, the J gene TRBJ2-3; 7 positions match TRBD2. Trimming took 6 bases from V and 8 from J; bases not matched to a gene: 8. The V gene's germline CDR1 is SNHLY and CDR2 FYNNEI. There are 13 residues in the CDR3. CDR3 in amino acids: CASRQEREGTQYF. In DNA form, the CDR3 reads TGTGCCAGCAGACAAGAAAGGGAGGGTACGCAGTATTTT.

The DNA of the CDR3 is TGTGCCAGCTCACCACCGGGCGCAACTAATGAAAAACTGTTTTTT. This codes for CASSPPGATNEKLFF. This sequence joins TRBV18 and TRBJ1-4; the D is unclear. Trimming took 0 bases from V and 0 from J, leaving 5 bases between them. The CDR3 is made up of 15 amino acids. In germline, CDR1 is KGHSH, CDR2 LQKENI.

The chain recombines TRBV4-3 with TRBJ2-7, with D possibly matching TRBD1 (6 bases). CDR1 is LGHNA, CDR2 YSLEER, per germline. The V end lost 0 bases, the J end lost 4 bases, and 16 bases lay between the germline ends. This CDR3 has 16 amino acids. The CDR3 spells CASSQESPDRPYEQYF. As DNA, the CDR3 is TGCGCCAGCAGCCAAGAGTCCCCCGACAGGCCTTACGAGCAGTACTTC.

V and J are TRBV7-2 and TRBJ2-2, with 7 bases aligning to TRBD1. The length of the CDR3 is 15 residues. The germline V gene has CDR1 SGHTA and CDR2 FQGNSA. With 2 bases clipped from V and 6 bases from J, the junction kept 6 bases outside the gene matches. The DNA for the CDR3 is TGTGCCAGCAGCTTAAGGGGGCGGGTTGCCGGGGAGCTGTTTTTT. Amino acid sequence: CASSLRGRVAGELFF.

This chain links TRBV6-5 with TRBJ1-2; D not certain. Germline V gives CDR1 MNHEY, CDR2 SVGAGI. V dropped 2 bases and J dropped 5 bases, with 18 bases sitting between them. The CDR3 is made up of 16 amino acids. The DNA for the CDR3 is TGTGCCAGCAGTTACGGCGGGGTTAACAACCCATATGGCTACACCTTC. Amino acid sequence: CASSYGGVNNPYGYTF.

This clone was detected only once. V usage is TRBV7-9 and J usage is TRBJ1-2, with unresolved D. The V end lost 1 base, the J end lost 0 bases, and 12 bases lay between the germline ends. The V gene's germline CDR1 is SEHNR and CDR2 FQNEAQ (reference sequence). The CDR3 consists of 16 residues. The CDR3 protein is CASSLDLGGTNYGYTF. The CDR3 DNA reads TGTGCCAGCAGCTTAGACCTCGGCGGCACTAACTATGGCTACACCTTC.

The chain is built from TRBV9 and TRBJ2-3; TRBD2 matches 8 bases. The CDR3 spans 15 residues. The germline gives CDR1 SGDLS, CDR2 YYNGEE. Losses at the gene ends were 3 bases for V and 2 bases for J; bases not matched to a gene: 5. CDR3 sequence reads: CASSALGLVTDTQYF. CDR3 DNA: TGTGCCAGCAGCGCGCTGGGACTAGTCACAGATACGCAGTATTTT.

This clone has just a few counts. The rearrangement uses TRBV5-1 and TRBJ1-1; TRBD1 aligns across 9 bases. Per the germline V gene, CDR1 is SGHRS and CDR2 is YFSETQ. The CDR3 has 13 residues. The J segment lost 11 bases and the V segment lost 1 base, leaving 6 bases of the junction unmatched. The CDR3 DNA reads TGCGCCAGCAGCTTGACAGGGGGCCAAACGGCTTTCTTT. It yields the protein CASSLTGGQTAFF.

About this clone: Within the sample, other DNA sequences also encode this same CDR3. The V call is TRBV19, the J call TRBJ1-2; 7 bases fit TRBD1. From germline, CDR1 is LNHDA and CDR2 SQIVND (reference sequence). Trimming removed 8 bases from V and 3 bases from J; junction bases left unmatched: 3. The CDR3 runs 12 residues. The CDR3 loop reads CASGQGDYGYTF. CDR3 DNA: TGTGCCAGTGGTCAGGGGGACTATGGCTACACCTTC.

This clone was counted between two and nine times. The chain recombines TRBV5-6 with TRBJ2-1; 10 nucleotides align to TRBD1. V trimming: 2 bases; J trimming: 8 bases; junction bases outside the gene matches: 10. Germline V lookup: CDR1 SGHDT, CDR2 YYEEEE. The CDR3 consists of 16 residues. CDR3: CASSLWTGGNPDEQFF. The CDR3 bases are TGTGCCAGCAGCTTATGGACAGGGGGGAATCCGGATGAGCAGTTCTTC.

The DNA of the CDR3 is TGTGCCAGCAGTTTTCAACGGGGTACGCAGTATTTT. Translating gives CASSFQRGTQYF. The gene calls are TRBV12-3 or TRBV12-4 and TRBJ2-3, with D possibly being TRBD2 (5 bases). The ends were cut back, 3 bases at V and 8 bases at J, with 9 bases in the middle. The CDR3 covers 12 residues.

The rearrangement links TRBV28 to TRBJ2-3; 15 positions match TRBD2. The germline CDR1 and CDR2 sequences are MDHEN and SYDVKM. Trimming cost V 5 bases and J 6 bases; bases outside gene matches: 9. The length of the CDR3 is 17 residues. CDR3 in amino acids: CASSRTSGGEEADTQYF. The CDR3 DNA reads TGTGCCAGCAGTAGGACTAGCGGGGGGGAAGAGGCCGATACGCAGTATTTT.

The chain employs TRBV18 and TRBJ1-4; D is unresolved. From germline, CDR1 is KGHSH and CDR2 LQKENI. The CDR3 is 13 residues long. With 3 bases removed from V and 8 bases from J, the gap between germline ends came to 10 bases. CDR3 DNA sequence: TGTGCCAGCTCACCGTCGGGTGGGGAAAAACTGTTTTTT. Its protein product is CASSPSGGEKLFF. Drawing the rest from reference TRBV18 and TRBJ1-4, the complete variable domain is NAGVMQNPRHLVRRRGQEARLRCSPMKGHSHVYWYRQLPEEGLKFMVYLQKENIIDESGMPKERFSAEFPKEGPSILRIQQVVRGDSAAYFCASSPSGGEKLFFGSGTQLSVL.

The CDR3 DNA sequence: TGTGCCAGCAGCCGTGACAGGGGGCCTGACACCGGGGAGCTGTTTTTT. It codes for CASSRDRGPDTGELFF. The chain couples TRBV5-4 to TRBJ2-2, with 10 bases matching TRBD1. The CDR3 contains 16 residues. V trimming: 4 bases; J trimming: 3 bases; junction bases outside the gene matches: 6. CDR1 is SGHNT and CDR2 is YYREEE in the germline V gene (reference sequence).

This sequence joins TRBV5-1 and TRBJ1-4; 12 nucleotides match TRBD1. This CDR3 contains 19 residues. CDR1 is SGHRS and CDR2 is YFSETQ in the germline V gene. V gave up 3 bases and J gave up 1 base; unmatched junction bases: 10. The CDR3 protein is CASSSSGTGGAGTNEKLFF. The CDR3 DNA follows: TGCGCCAGCAGCTCGTCCGGGACAGGGGGCGCGGGAACTAATGAAAAACTGTTTTTT. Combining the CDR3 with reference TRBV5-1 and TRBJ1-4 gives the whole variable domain KAGVTQTPRYLIKTRGQQVTLSCSPISGHRSVSWYQQTPGQGLQFLFEYFSETQRNKGNFPGRFSGRQFSNSRSEMNVSTLELGDSALYLCASSSSGTGGAGTNEKLFFGSGTQLSVL.

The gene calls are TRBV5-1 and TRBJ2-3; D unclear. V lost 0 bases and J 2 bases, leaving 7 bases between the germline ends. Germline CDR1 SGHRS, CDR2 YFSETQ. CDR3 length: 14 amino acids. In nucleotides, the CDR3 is TGCGCCAGCAGCTTGGGACTTTTCACAGATACGCAGTATTTT. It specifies CASSLGLFTDTQYF.